This T cell receptor beta chain was sequenced in a study of CD8 T cells in ankylosing spondylitis. 5'-RACE, quantitative and with molecular barcodes, yielded the TCR beta libraries. TCRdb itself ran the 5' RACE reads through MiXCR, one entry per CDR3 protein. The sample carries 250,000 to 350,000 distinct CDR3 sequences, approximately 20% recorded once. Trimming removed 3 bases at V and 4 bases at J, with 8 bases between. CDR3 length equals 13 residues. Sequencing was performed on blood, either unsorted or a sorted T cell fraction (not recorded which). The chain is built from TRBV12-3 or TRBV12-4 and TRBJ2-3, with D unclear. The sequence was obtained from a male donor with ankylosing spondylitis or in good health (not recorded which). CDR3 DNA: TGTGCCAGCAGTTTCCTAGTGGCAGATACGCAGTATTTT. Translated, it gives CASSFLVADTQYF.